In its sample, the clone carrying this TCR beta chain was seen many times. This sample was taken from a study of radiotherapy plus CTLA-4 blockade in lung cancer. Measured with immunoSEQ multiplex PCR; TCRdb has only the in-frame clones, and not every one. The sample carries 80,000 to 100,000 clones, 82% recorded once. The V gene's germline CDR1 is GTSNPN and CDR2 SVGIG (reference sequence). The CDR3 runs 15 residues. Trimming pared 7 bases from V and 2 bases from J, leaving 18 bases between. J is TRBJ2-1 and V is TRBV30, with a weak D call TRBD1 (5 bases). The sample here was peripheral blood, taken from a patient treated with radiotherapy plus ipilimumab. The TCR sequence derives from a human donor with non-small cell lung cancer who had a partial response to radiotherapy plus ipilimumab. The CDR3 protein is CASQRNRYTYNEQFF. The CDR3 DNA reads TGTGCCTCACAAAGGAACAGGTACACCTACAATGAGCAGTTCTTC. The whole variable domain, remainder taken from reference TRBV30 and TRBJ2-1, is SQTIHQWPATLVQPVGSPLSLECTVEGTSNPNLYWYRQAAGRGLQLLFYSVGIGQISSEVPQNLSASRPQDRQFILSSKKLLLSDSGFYLCASQRNRYTYNEQFFGPGTRLTVL.